Below are 23 T cell receptor beta chains sequenced from a single sample in a study of CD8 T cells in ankylosing spondylitis. TCRdb re-analysed the 5' RACE reads in MiXCR, keeping a single row per CDR3 protein. In the table there are approximately 140,000 distinct CDR3 sequences, approximately 8.4% of which are singletons. Source material: synovial fluid, either unsorted or a sorted T cell fraction (not recorded which). These receptor sequences come from a male donor with ankylosing spondylitis.

The rearrangement links TRBV6-6 to TRBJ1-2, with a possible D match to TRBD1 (5 bases). The CDR3 has 12 residues. Trimming took off 0 bases at V and 13 bases at J, with 12 bases between the two ends. Germline CDR1 and CDR2: MNHNY and SVGAGI (reference sequence). CDR3 DNA sequence: TGTGCCAGCAGTTACTCGCAGGGTCTAATCACCTTC. This gives the protein CASSYSQGLITF.

This clonotype showed up many times. Here the CDR3 reads CASSPAGTGRSEQYF. The CDR3 nucleotides are TGTGCCAGCAGCCCCGCCGGGACAGGGAGGAGCGAGCAGTACTTC. The gene calls are TRBV4-2 and TRBJ2-7; 9 bases are a match to TRBD1. Germline CDR1 is LGHNA and CDR2 is YNFKEQ. The V segment lost 4 bases and the J segment 6 bases; nucleotides outside the gene matches: 10. This CDR3 is built from 15 residues.

This clonotype has more than one count but fewer than ten. The chain joins TRBV24-1 to TRBJ1-2; D ambiguous. The germline CDR1 and CDR2 sequences are KGHDR and SFDVKD. CDR3 length: 14 amino acids. Deletions cut 7 bases from V and 4 bases from J, with 15 bases between. The CDR3 DNA reads TGTGCCACCAGGGCTACCGAAGACGGCTATGGCTACACCTTC. The encoded protein is CATRATEDGYGYTF.

The chain recombines TRBV3-1 with TRBJ2-4; 9 bases match TRBD1. Germline assignment: CDR1 LGHDT and CDR2 YNNKEL (reference sequence). The trim removed 4 bases at V and 6 bases at J, leaving 7 bases unmatched. The CDR3 loop spans 15 amino acids. In DNA form, the CDR3 reads TGTGCCAGCAGCCGGACAGGGGTAGATGGAAACATTCAGTACTTC. Its protein is CASSRTGVDGNIQYF.

This clonotype was detected a few times. The chain is built from TRBV4-1 and TRBJ1-1; D is unresolved. The germline V gene has CDR1 MGHRA and CDR2 YSYEKL. Trimming removed 0 bases at V and 1 base at J, with 6 bases between. The CDR3 spans 14 residues. The chain's CDR3 is CASSQESENTEAFF. CDR3 DNA sequence: TGCGCCAGCAGCCAAGAATCCGAGAACACTGAAGCTTTCTTT.

The sample holds many counts of this clonotype. CDR3: CAITGGVGQPQHF. In nucleotides, the CDR3 is TGTGCCATCACTGGAGGGGTCGGGCAGCCCCAGCATTTT. This chain uses TRBV10-3 with TRBJ1-5, with D possibly matching TRBD1 (5 bases). The ends were cut back, 7 bases at V and 7 bases at J, with 14 bases in the middle. Germline V lookup: CDR1 ENHRY, CDR2 SYGVKD. This CDR3 has 13 residues.

V and J are TRBV20-1 and TRBJ1-1, with a possible D match to TRBD1 (6 bases). V was clipped by 0 bases and J by 3 bases, with 14 bases between them. This CDR3 has 15 residues. In germline, CDR1 is DFQATT, CDR2 SNEGSKA (reference sequence). CDR3 sequence (DNA): TGCAGTGCTAGAGACTTCCGTTACAGGGACACTGAAGCTTTCTTT. Its protein product is CSARDFRYRDTEAFF.

J is TRBJ1-2 and V is TRBV7-2, with TRBD1 matching 9 bases. The CDR3 totals 17 residues. Germline CDR1 is SGHTA and CDR2 is FQGNSA. V gave up 11 bases and J gave up 1 base; unmatched junction bases: 17. The CDR3 here is CAAKGDRVPPYNYGYTF. For the CDR3, the DNA is TGTGCCGCCAAGGGGGACAGGGTCCCTCCGTATAACTATGGCTACACCTTC.

This rearrangement joins TRBV18 to TRBJ2-7, with 7 nucleotides matching TRBD1. V gave up 6 bases and J gave up 1 base; unmatched junction bases: 12. The CDR3 has 16 amino acids. Per the germline V gene, CDR1 is KGHSH and CDR2 is LQKENI. Here the CDR3 reads CASSRSTGMESYEQYF. The DNA of the CDR3 is TGTGCCAGCTCCCGGTCGACAGGGATGGAGTCCTACGAGCAGTACTTC.

This clonotype was observed many times. The V and J genes are TRBV29-1 and TRBJ1-2; D uncertain. The CDR3 has 16 amino acids. CDR1 and CDR2 from the germline V gene are SQVTM and ANQGSEA. The V gene lost 5 bases and the J gene lost 1 base, with 20 bases spanning the gap. In DNA, the CDR3 is TGCAGCGTTCAAACATTGACTGACTCACTTAACTATGGCTACACCTTC. Translated, it gives CSVQTLTDSLNYGYTF. The whole variable domain, remainder taken from reference TRBV29-1 and TRBJ1-2, is SAVISQKPSRDICQRGTSLTIQCQVDSQVTMMFWYRQQPGQSLTLIATANQGSEATYESGFVIDKFPISRPNLTFSTLTVSNMSPEDSSIYLCSVQTLTDSLNYGYTFGSGTRLTVV.

The gene calls are TRBV7-2 and TRBJ2-5; 7 bases are shared with TRBD2. There are 17 residues in the CDR3. Germline V lookup: CDR1 SGHTA, CDR2 FQGNSA. V shed 7 bases, J shed 5 bases, and the junction held 19 bases outside the gene matches. This CDR3 reads CASTNPIGLAAPETQYF. Written as DNA, the CDR3 is TGTGCCAGCACCAACCCAATCGGGCTAGCGGCTCCTGAGACCCAGTACTTC.

This clonotype was found many times. This CDR3 is CASTLWGGSSYEQYF. The CDR3, as DNA: TGTGCCAGCACCCTATGGGGGGGGAGCTCCTACGAGCAGTACTTC. V usage is TRBV7-2 and J usage is TRBJ2-7; 7 bases line up with TRBD2. The V gene's germline CDR1 is SGHTA and CDR2 FQGNSA. V lost 7 bases to trimming and J lost 0 bases; unmatched junction nucleotides: 9. The CDR3 has 15 amino acids.

This clonotype has just a few counts. The rearrangement uses TRBV20-1 and TRBJ2-1; D perhaps matches TRBD2 (6 bases). V lost 0 bases and J 0 bases, leaving 15 bases between the germline ends. The CDR3 sequence is 17 residues long. Germline V gene sequence: CDR1 DFQATT, CDR2 SNEGSKA (reference sequence). In DNA form, the CDR3 reads TGCAGTGCTAGAGATTCTGACATAGCGGCCTCCTACAATGAGCAGTTCTTC. This gives the protein CSARDSDIAASYNEQFF.

This clonotype was seen only a few times. This sequence joins TRBV10-2 and TRBJ2-3; TRBD2 agrees at 9 bases. The CDR3 loop spans 18 amino acids. Germline assignment: CDR1 WSHSY and CDR2 SAAADI. V was pared by 3 bases and J by 5 bases, with 15 bases of the junction left unmatched. Here the CDR3 reads CASSEIPGIAGEEDTQYF. The CDR3 DNA reads as TGCGCCAGCAGTGAAATACCCGGTATAGCGGGAGAGGAAGATACGCAGTATTTT.

In this sample, this clonotype turned up a few times. The chain employs TRBV6-6 and TRBJ1-2, with D tentatively TRBD1 (5 bases). Germline CDR1 is MNHNY and CDR2 is SVGAGI (reference sequence). The length of the CDR3 is 12 residues. V was pared by 11 bases and J by 7 bases, with 17 bases between. The CDR3 DNA sequence: TGTGCCTTAGGGACGGACCAGGTTGGCTACACCTTC. Translating gives CALGTDQVGYTF.

This clonotype was seen ten or more times. CDR3 coding DNA: TGTGCCAGCAGCGTAACGGCGGCTCCTAACACCGGGGAGCTGTTTTTT. Protein product: CASSVTAAPNTGELFF. This chain links TRBV9 with TRBJ2-2, with D unclear. Trimming cost V 1 base and J 2 bases, with 12 bases left between them. CDR1 and CDR2 (germline): SGDLS, YYNGEE. This CDR3 has 16 residues.

This clonotype was counted a few times. The chain recombines TRBV29-1 with TRBJ2-5, with unresolved D. The CDR3 has 14 residues. Trimming took 6 bases from V and 1 from J, leaving 15 bases between them. CDR1 SQVTM and CDR2 ANQGSEA come from the germline V gene. CDR3 in DNA: TGCAGCGTGGACCGCAGTCGAACCCAAGAGACCCAGTACTTC. It yields the protein CSVDRSRTQETQYF.

The CDR3 DNA sequence: TGCAGTGCGTTGCAGGGGGTTAGCACAGATACGCAGTATTTT. It is translated as CSALQGVSTDTQYF. V gene TRBV20-1 combines with J gene TRBJ2-3; 7 bases map to TRBD1. The ends lost 6 bases at V and 0 bases at J; junction bases unmatched: 6. This CDR3 region has 14 residues. Germline CDR1 DFQATT, CDR2 SNEGSKA (reference sequence).

This clonotype appeared many times. The chain employs TRBV7-2 and TRBJ2-4; 11 positions match TRBD2. CDR1 SGHTA and CDR2 FQGNSA come from the germline V gene. The CDR3 totals 16 residues. J was trimmed by 5 bases and V by 5 bases; bases with no gene match: 8. This chain's CDR3 is CASSLTSGSPQNIQYF. DNA for the CDR3: TGTGCCAGCAGCCTTACTAGCGGGAGTCCCCAAAACATTCAGTACTTC.

This clonotype was detected a few times. V is TRBV28 and J is TRBJ1-1; D perhaps matches TRBD1 (5 bases). The CDR3 totals 16 residues. CDR1 is MDHEN, CDR2 SYDVKM, per germline. Trimming took 3 bases from V and 4 from J, leaving 18 bases between them. The CDR3, as DNA: TGTGCCAGCAGTTTCCTAGGTAGGGGTTGGGGCACTGAAGCTTTCTTT. It yields the protein CASSFLGRGWGTEAFF.

This clonotype was found a few times. The rearrangement joins TRBV9 to TRBJ2-5; TRBD2 aligns across 11 bases. CDR3 size: 18 residues. The V gene's germline CDR1 is SGDLS and CDR2 YYNGEE. The J segment lost 1 base and the V segment lost 4 bases, leaving 12 bases of the junction unmatched. This CDR3 is CASSPSASGGSPQETQYF. The CDR3 nucleotides read TGTGCCAGCAGCCCATCGGCTAGCGGGGGGTCCCCCCAAGAGACCCAGTACTTC.

V gene TRBV5-4 combines with J gene TRBJ1-1; TRBD1 agrees at 7 bases. V lost 2 bases, J lost 4 bases, and 5 bases stayed unmatched. Germline V lookup: CDR1 SGHNT, CDR2 YYREEE (reference sequence). CDR3 length: 14 residues. The CDR3 loop is CASSFDRVSTEAFF. CDR3 nucleotides: TGTGCCAGCAGCTTTGACAGGGTCTCCACTGAAGCTTTCTTT.

This clonotype showed up just a few times. The rearrangement joins TRBV29-1 to TRBJ2-7, with TRBD2 matching 10 bases. Germline V gene data show CDR1 as SQVTM and CDR2 as ANQGSEA. The CDR3 runs 15 residues. Trimming at V came to 6 bases and at J to 5 bases, leaving 13 bases not matched to a gene. In DNA form, the CDR3 reads TGCAGCGTAGGGACTAGCGCGACGTCAGGGGACGAGCAGTACTTC. Residues: CSVGTSATSGDEQYF.